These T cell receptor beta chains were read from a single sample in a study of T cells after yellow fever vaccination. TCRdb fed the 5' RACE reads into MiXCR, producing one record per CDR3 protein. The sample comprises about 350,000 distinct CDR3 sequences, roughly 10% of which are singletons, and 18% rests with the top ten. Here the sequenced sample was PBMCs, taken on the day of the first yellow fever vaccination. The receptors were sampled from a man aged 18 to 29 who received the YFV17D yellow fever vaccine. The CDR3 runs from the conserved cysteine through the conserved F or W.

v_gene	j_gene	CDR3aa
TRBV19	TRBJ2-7	CASTPGTGDYEQYF
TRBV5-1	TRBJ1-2	CASSKTGALDYGYTF
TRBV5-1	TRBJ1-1	CASSGAVNTEAFF
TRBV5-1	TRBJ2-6	CASSLYRAGANVLTF
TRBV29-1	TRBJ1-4	CSVRTAEKLFF
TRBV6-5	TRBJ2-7	CASSHQAGGSYEQYF
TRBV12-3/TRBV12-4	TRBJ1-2	CASTAGQGGNYGYTF
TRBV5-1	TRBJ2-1	CASSPLAGDNEQFF
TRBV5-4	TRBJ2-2	CASSLALTGGRDTGELFF
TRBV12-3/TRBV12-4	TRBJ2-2	CASSLASVLTGELFF
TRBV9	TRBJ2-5	CASSSPRTSGVQETQYF